A single sample gave rise to the 23 T cell receptor beta chains below, sequenced in a study of blood T cell repertoires in COVID-19. This table comes from immunoSEQ multiplex PCR, and its TCRdb copy is limited to in-frame clones, with some not included. Of 140,000 or so clones listed, about 83% are singletons. The sample comprised peripheral blood. The receptors shown here come from a woman aged 45-59 years with active or convalescent COVID-19.

Here the CDR3 reads CASSKVRGTSGRACTYNEQFF. CDR3 sequence (DNA): TGTGCCAGCAGCAAAGTACGAGGGACTAGCGGGAGGGCCTGTACCTACAATGAGCAGTTCTTC. The rearrangement links TRBV21-1 to TRBJ2-1; TRBD2, the D gene given by the table, was not confirmed from the DNA. TRBV21-1 constitutes a pseudogene. This CDR3 contains 21 residues.

The chain has TRBV6-2 or TRBV6-3 and TRBJ1-2; the D is unclear. CDR1 is MNHEY, CDR2 SVGEGT, per germline. Trimming removed 2 bases from V and 4 bases from J, with 8 bases in between. CDR3 size: 13 residues. This CDR3 is CASSYIVSYGYTF. CDR3 DNA sequence: TGTGCCAGCAGTTACATAGTATCCTATGGCTACACCTTC.

This chain links TRBV4-3 with TRBJ2-1; TRBD2 agrees at 8 bases. The CDR3 spans 14 residues. Unmatched junction bases numbered 2, after V lost 0 bases and J lost 7 bases. The germline V gene has CDR1 LGHNA and CDR2 YSLEER. CDR3 in DNA: TGCGCCAGCAGCCAAGATCGGGGGGGGAATGAGCAGTTCTTC. It translates to CASSQDRGGNEQFF.

The sample holds one count of this clone. This chain connects TRBV10-2 to TRBJ1-1; no clear D gene. Trimming took 4 bases from V and 1 from J, leaving 16 bases between them. This CDR3 comprises 16 residues. The germline V gene has CDR1 WSHSY and CDR2 SAAADI. The CDR3 DNA reads as TGCGCCAGCAGTGCCCGTCGGTTGGACTGGAACACTGAAGCTTTCTTT. Residues: CASSARRLDWNTEAFF.

The chain carries TRBV18 and TRBJ1-1, with a weak D call TRBD1 (6 bases). V shed 8 bases and J shed 0 bases, with 16 bases lying between them. Germline assignment: CDR1 KGHSH and CDR2 LQKENI. The CDR3 runs 15 residues. The CDR3 sequence: CASALGGGMNTEAFF. The CDR3 DNA reads as TGTGCCAGCGCACTGGGAGGGGGAATGAACACTGAAGCTTTCTTT.

The gene calls are TRBV6-5 and TRBJ1-1; D unresolved. The CDR3 is made up of 13 amino acids. V lost 0 bases, J lost 7 bases, and 9 bases lay in between. Germline CDR1 is MNHEY and CDR2 is SVGAGI. Here the CDR3 reads CASSYSPEGEAFF. The CDR3 DNA follows: TGTGCCAGCAGTTACTCGCCCGAGGGTGAAGCTTTCTTT.

The chain joins TRBV5-1 to TRBJ2-1; D ambiguous. CDR3 length: 11 residues. V lost 2 bases and J 9 bases, leaving 6 bases between the germline ends. Germline V gene sequence: CDR1 SGHRS, CDR2 YFSETQ. CDR3: CASSLATEQFF. In DNA form, the CDR3 reads TGCGCCAGCAGCTTAGCTACTGAGCAGTTCTTC.

This clone was recorded only once. This chain links TRBV7-9 with TRBJ1-4; perhaps TRBD1 as D (5 bases). The germline V gene encodes CDR1 SEHNR and CDR2 FQNEAQ (reference sequence). This CDR3 has 16 residues. V lost 4 bases to trimming and J lost 4 bases, with 16 bases between them. This CDR3 is CASSSSWGVSNEKLFF. The CDR3 region has the DNA TGTGCCAGCAGCTCCTCGTGGGGGGTTAGTAATGAAAAACTGTTTTTT.

This chain uses TRBV30 with TRBJ1-1; no firm D call. Germline V CDR1 and CDR2: GTSNPN, SVGIG (reference sequence). This CDR3 comprises 13 residues. The V end was cut by 0 bases, the J end by 2 bases, with 7 bases between. CDR3 in DNA: TGTGCCTGGAGTGTACACAGTAACACTGAAGCTTTCTTT. Residues: CAWSVHSNTEAFF.

This chain uses TRBV15 with TRBJ1-5, with 7 bases that match TRBD1. CDR3 length: 18 amino acids. Germline V gene sequence: CDR1 LNHNV, CDR2 YYDKDF (reference sequence). Losses at the gene ends were 3 bases for V and 0 bases for J; bases not matched to a gene: 11. CDR3 sequence: CATSRRGGRAYSNQPQHF. The CDR3 DNA reads TGTGCCACCAGCAGGAGAGGGGGCAGGGCTTATAGCAATCAGCCCCAGCATTTT.

This clone was found once. V is TRBV7-2 and J is TRBJ1-3; D gene ambiguous. The germline V gene encodes CDR1 SGHTA and CDR2 FQGNSA. Trimming took 5 bases from V and 7 from J, leaving 27 bases between them. This CDR3 spans 18 amino acids. Here the CDR3 reads CASSPSGPLSLASNTIYF. The CDR3 region has the DNA TGTGCCAGCAGCCCGTCTGGGCCCCTGTCGCTCGCTAGCAACACCATATATTTT.

The chain carries TRBV28 and TRBJ1-3; TRBD1 agrees at 8 bases. This CDR3 contains 17 residues. CDR1 is MDHEN, CDR2 SYDVKM, per germline. The V gene end was trimmed by 6 bases and the J gene end by 0 bases; junction bases not matched to a gene: 10. The CDR3 nucleotides read TGTGCCAGCAGCCCTGTGACAGGGGTGTTCTCTGGAAACACCATATATTTT. Translated: CASSPVTGVFSGNTIYF.

This clone appeared a few times. The chain recombines TRBV5-1 with TRBJ1-2, with D possibly TRBD1 on 6 matching bases. The V gene lost 3 bases and the J gene lost 1 base, with 13 bases spanning the gap. Germline V gives CDR1 SGHRS, CDR2 YFSETQ. This CDR3 contains 15 residues. DNA of the CDR3: TGCGCCAGCAGCTGGACTGCACAGGGTAACTATGGCTACACCTTC. Protein sequence: CASSWTAQGNYGYTF.

This clone showed up just a few times. V usage is TRBV28 and J usage is TRBJ2-7; D is ambiguous. The CDR3 extends over 13 amino acids. With 8 bases removed from V and 1 base from J, the gap between germline ends came to 12 bases. Germline assignment: CDR1 MDHEN and CDR2 SYDVKM. The CDR3 DNA reads as TGTGCCAGCTCTTCCGGGTCGTCCTACGAGCAGTACTTC. This sequence encodes CASSSGSSYEQYF.

This chain connects TRBV5-1 to TRBJ2-3; D perhaps matches TRBD2 (6 bases). Trimming stripped 0 bases from V and 0 bases from J, with 8 bases between. CDR3 length: 15 residues. Germline V lookup: CDR1 SGHRS, CDR2 YFSETQ. The CDR3 nucleotides are TGCGCCAGCAGCTTGGTGGGGACTAGCACAGATACGCAGTATTTT. This translates into CASSLVGTSTDTQYF.

A remark on this clone: One end of the junction varies from germline; a read error may be responsible. The rearrangement joins TRBV7-7 to TRBJ2-1; TRBD2 is a possible D gene (5 bases). Germline lookup yields CDR1 SSHAT and CDR2 FNYEAQ (reference sequence). This CDR3 has 16 amino acids. The CDR3 coding sequence is TGTGCTAGCAGCACCACAGCAAGAGGGTCCTACAATGAGCAGTTCTTC. This codes for CASSTTARGSYNEQFF.

The chain uses TRBV7-2 and TRBJ2-3; no reliable D call. V lost 3 bases, J lost 4 bases, and 8 bases lay in between. Germline V gene data show CDR1 as SGHTA and CDR2 as FQGNSA. CDR3 size: 13 residues. The CDR3 here is CASSFWHPDTQYF. DNA for the CDR3: TGTGCCAGCAGCTTTTGGCATCCAGATACGCAGTATTTT.

V is TRBV5-1 and J is TRBJ1-1, with TRBD1 matching over 8 bases. Trimming took 4 bases from V and 2 from J; bases not matched to a gene: 4. CDR3 size: 14 residues. The V gene's germline CDR1 is SGHRS and CDR2 YFSETQ. Written as DNA, the CDR3 is TGCGCCAGCAGCGGACAGGGCCTAAACACTGAAGCTTTCTTT. It encodes CASSGQGLNTEAFF.

This clone was detected a few times. The chain has TRBV6-1 and TRBJ1-3, with 11 nucleotides matching TRBD1. The CDR3 length is 16 residues. V lost 1 base and J lost 10; bases outside the gene matches: 9. Germline-derived CDR1 and CDR2 are MNHNS and SASEGT. The CDR3 reads CASSEVEDRGLTTIYF. The CDR3 bases are TGTGCCAGCAGTGAAGTTGAGGACAGGGGGCTAACGACCATATATTTT.

This chain links TRBV7-8 with TRBJ1-2, with TRBD1 identical over 8 bases. The ends lost 5 bases at V and 2 bases at J; junction bases unmatched: 4. This CDR3 spans 14 amino acids. Germline-derived CDR1 and CDR2 are SGHVS and FQNEAQ. The CDR3 DNA sequence: TGTGCCAGCAGCCCAGGGGGCAGGAACTATGGCTACACCTTC. Its protein is CASSPGGRNYGYTF.

V and J are TRBV4-2 and TRBJ2-7; 8 bases map to TRBD1. This CDR3 comprises 12 residues. V lost 2 bases, J lost 6 bases, and 0 bases stayed unmatched. The V gene's germline CDR1 is LGHNA and CDR2 YNFKEQ. Here the CDR3 reads CASSQTGGEQYF. For the CDR3, the DNA is TGTGCCAGCAGCCAAACAGGGGGCGAGCAGTACTTC.

This clone was seen a few times. This chain links TRBV15 with TRBJ1-3; 7 bases line up with TRBD1. Trimming at V came to 0 bases and at J to 3 bases, leaving 8 bases not matched to a gene. The CDR3 runs to 17 residues. Germline-derived CDR1 and CDR2 are LNHNV and YYDKDF (reference sequence). The CDR3, as DNA: TGTGCCACCAGCAGAGATTTTTCAGGGGGTGGTGGAAACACCATATATTTT. It encodes CATSRDFSGGGGNTIYF. Together with reference TRBV15 and TRBJ1-3, the CDR3 gives the full variable domain: DAMVIQNPRYQVTQFGKPVTLSCSQTLNHNVMYWYQQKSSQAPKLLFHYYDKDFNNEADTPDNFQSRRPNTSFCFLDIRSPGLGDTAMYLCATSRDFSGGGGNTIYFGEGSWLTVV.

The V and J genes are TRBV10-3 and TRBJ1-2; maybe TRBD1 (6 bases). V lost 4 bases, J lost 4 bases, and 10 bases lay in between. Per the germline V gene, CDR1 is ENHRY and CDR2 is SYGVKD. The CDR3 is 13 residues long. CDR3 coding DNA: TGTGCCATCAGTGGGCAGGGGACCTATGGCTACACCTTC. Translating gives CAISGQGTYGYTF.